Below are 20 T cell receptor beta chains sequenced from a single sample in a study of T cell repertoires in cytomegalovirus infection (dated by TCRdb to about 2019). The sequencer listed for this sample is Illumina HiSeq 1500. TCRdb's own reprocessing of the public reads used fastp at Q25 and MiXCR and kept productive beta chains. Each entry is one CDR3 protein sequence, shown with its most common DNA and genes. For this sample the table gives about 680,000 distinct CDR3 sequences, of which about 24% were detected only once. The ten largest clones add up to under 8.5% of the sample. Sequenced input: CD8+ T cells from PBMCs. These receptors all stem from a human donor in good health (CMV status not recorded). Some clones in this sample may be carry-over from other donors' samples.

The chain links TRBV5-1 to TRBJ1-1; 10 positions agree with TRBD1. Germline V gene data show CDR1 as SGHRS and CDR2 as YFSETQ. This CDR3 spans 17 amino acids. The trim removed 5 bases at V and 1 base at J, leaving 11 bases unmatched. The CDR3 region is CASSQGTGVSGNTEAFF. CDR3 bases: TGCGCCAGCAGTCAAGGGACAGGGGTCTCAGGGAACACTGAAGCTTTCTTT.

The chain recombines TRBV2 with TRBJ2-3; 13 nucleotides align to TRBD2. Germline CDR1 SNHLY, CDR2 FYNNEI. This CDR3 spans 15 amino acids. J gave up 8 bases and V 4 bases, and 6 bases lay outside the gene matches. The DNA of the CDR3 is TGTGCCAGCAGTGTAACTAGCGGGGGGGCAGGTACGCAGTATTTT. This sequence encodes CASSVTSGGAGTQYF.

The chain carries TRBV6-2 or TRBV6-3 and TRBJ2-3; the match to TRBD1 covers 8 bases. V trimming: 4 bases; J trimming: 0 bases; junction bases outside the gene matches: 3. Germline CDR1 is MNHEY and CDR2 is SVGEGT. There are 15 residues in the CDR3. Here the CDR3 reads CASSLTGESTDTQYF. CDR3 bases: TGTGCCAGCAGTTTGACAGGGGAAAGCACAGATACGCAGTATTTT.

This chain connects TRBV27 to TRBJ2-1; 12 bases agree with TRBD2. J gave up 8 bases and V 5 bases, and 4 bases lay outside the gene matches. The CDR3 is 14 amino acids. CDR1 and CDR2 from the germline V gene are MNHEY and SMNVEV (reference sequence). CDR3 sequence (DNA): TGTGCCAGCAGTCCTGGACTAGCGGGGTATGAGCAGTTCTTC. Translation: CASSPGLAGYEQFF.

There are a few counts of this clonotype. The rearrangement uses TRBV7-9 and TRBJ2-1, with D possibly TRBD2 on 6 matching bases. Germline V gives CDR1 SEHNR, CDR2 FQNEAQ (reference sequence). The CDR3 is 15 amino acids. V lost 4 bases, J lost 7 bases, and 17 bases lay in between. The CDR3 DNA reads TGTGCCAGCAGCTCAGCTCTAGCGACGCGGAATGAGCAGTTCTTC. Protein: CASSSALATRNEQFF.

Worth noting for this clonotype: This could be a read error, since a much larger clone is one nucleotide away. CDR3 coding DNA: TGTGCCAGCACCCAACTCCGGGAAAAATATGGCTACACCTTC. Its translation: CASTQLREKYGYTF. The V gene is TRBV7-3, the J gene TRBJ1-2; D gene uncertain. CDR1 is SGHTA and CDR2 is FQGTGA in the germline V gene. The ends were cut back, 7 bases at V and 5 bases at J, with 17 bases in the middle. The CDR3 length is 14 residues.

J is TRBJ2-7 and V is TRBV28; TRBD1 might be the D (5 bases). V was shortened by 5 bases and J by 4 bases, with 12 bases between the two germline ends. The germline V gene has CDR1 MDHEN and CDR2 SYDVKM. The CDR3 has 13 residues. For the CDR3, the DNA is TGTGCCAGCAGTACAGTGACAGATTACGAGCAGTACGTC. It specifies CASSTVTDYEQYV.

This clonotype has a count of ten or more. CDR3 in DNA: TGTGCCAGCCCGTCGGGGGATAGCAATCAGCCCCAGCATTTT. Its protein is CASPSGDSNQPQHF. The rearrangement uses TRBV7-4 and TRBJ1-5; D is possibly TRBD1 (5 bases). CDR1 is SGHVT, CDR2 SQSDAQ, per germline. The CDR3 runs 14 residues. Deletions cut 8 bases from V and 0 bases from J, with 11 bases between.

This rearrangement joins TRBV20-1 to TRBJ2-1; 10 bases fit TRBD2. This CDR3 spans 15 amino acids. Looked up from germline, CDR1 is DFQATT and CDR2 is SNEGSKA (reference sequence). V lost 3 bases, J lost 8 bases, and 10 bases stayed unmatched. The CDR3, as DNA: TGCAGTGCTAGGGGACAGCGGGGGGGTGTCTATGAGCAGTTCTTC. Its translation is CSARGQRGGVYEQFF.

This chain connects TRBV4-1 to TRBJ1-1; a possible D gene is TRBD1 (6 bases). The CDR3 loop spans 15 amino acids. CDR1 and CDR2 (germline): MGHRA, YSYEKL. Trimming stripped 2 bases from V and 4 bases from J, with 14 bases between. CDR3 nucleotide sequence: TGCGCCAGCAGCCAAAGTCCCACAGGGTCCACTGAAGCTTTCTTT. Translated, it gives CASSQSPTGSTEAFF.

This clonotype has a handful of counts. The V and J genes are TRBV7-3 and TRBJ2-7; the match to TRBD1 covers 9 bases. V shed 8 bases and J 3 bases; nucleotides not matched to a gene: 11. The CDR3 length is 15 residues. Germline CDR1 is SGHTA and CDR2 is FQGTGA. CDR3 DNA: TGTGCCAGCCAACACAGGGGGCGCTTCCTCTACGAGCAGTACGTC. Amino acids: CASQHRGRFLYEQYV.

This clonotype was seen a handful of times. This rearrangement joins TRBV7-9 to TRBJ1-3, with a weak D call TRBD1 (6 bases). V lost 5 bases and J lost 4, with 21 bases in between. Germline-derived CDR1 and CDR2 are SEHNR and FQNEAQ (reference sequence). The CDR3 consists of 17 residues. CDR3 in DNA: TGTGCCAGCAGCCCCCCCCCCGGACAGAGTCCCGGAAACACCATATATTTT. This sequence encodes CASSPPPGQSPGNTIYF.

This clonotype showed up just a few times. The chain links TRBV7-9 to TRBJ2-5; possibly TRBD1 or TRBD2 for D (5 bases each). CDR1 is SEHNR and CDR2 is FQNEAQ in the germline V gene (reference sequence). CDR3 length equals 14 residues. Trimming left V 5 bases short and J 2 bases short, with 12 bases between. As DNA, the CDR3 is TGTGCCAGCAGCCCCCCTTGGGGGCAAGAGACCCAGTACTTC. It encodes CASSPPWGQETQYF.

This clonotype has a handful of counts. The V call is TRBV6-5, the J call TRBJ2-3, with D maybe TRBD2 (6 bases). Between the trimmed V and J ends, which lost 1 base and 4 bases, there was a span of 9 bases. CDR1 is MNHEY and CDR2 is SVGAGI in the germline V gene. The CDR3 totals 14 residues. The CDR3 loop reads CASSYLEGSDTQYF. CDR3 nucleotide sequence: TGTGCCAGCAGTTACTTGGAGGGTTCAGATACGCAGTATTTT.

This clonotype was observed a few times. The chain uses TRBV27 and TRBJ1-1; D might be TRBD1 (6 bases). This CDR3 region has 14 residues. The germline V gene encodes CDR1 MNHEY and CDR2 SMNVEV (reference sequence). Trimming stripped 6 bases from V and 5 bases from J, with 16 bases between. CDR3 loop: CASSLRGGRTEAFF. CDR3 nucleotide sequence: TGTGCCAGCAGCCTCAGGGGTGGGAGGACTGAAGCTTTCTTT.

The rearrangement joins TRBV29-1 to TRBJ2-1; D gene uncertain. Germline loops: CDR1 SQVTM, CDR2 ANQGSEA. Trimming pared 2 bases from V and 10 bases from J, leaving 6 bases between. CDR3 size: 10 residues. The CDR3 coding sequence is TGCAGCGTTGAACGGCTGGAGCAGTTCTTC. Translation: CSVERLEQFF.

This clonotype was recorded many times. V is TRBV7-3 and J is TRBJ1-1, with TRBD1 as a possible D gene (5 bases). Trimming shortened V by 5 bases and J by 1 base, and 11 bases separated the two germline ends. This CDR3 comprises 14 residues. CDR1 and CDR2 from the germline V gene are SGHTA and FQGTGA. CDR3 sequence (DNA): TGTGCCAGCAGCCCAGGGTGGGCGAACACTGAAGCTTTCTTT. It specifies CASSPGWANTEAFF.

The gene calls are TRBV2 and TRBJ2-5; D is undetermined. This CDR3 has 15 residues. V lost 6 bases to trimming and J lost 1 base, with 15 bases between them. The germline V gene has CDR1 SNHLY and CDR2 FYNNEI. For the CDR3, the DNA is TGTGCCAGCAGCCCCACCCCCAGTATCCAAGAGACCCAGTACTTC. Protein: CASSPTPSIQETQYF. Variable domain in full (rest from reference TRBV2 and TRBJ2-5): EPEVTQTPSHQVTQMGQEVILRCVPISNHLYFYWYRQILGQKVEFLVSFYNNEISEKSEIFDDQFSVERPDGSNFTLKIRSTKLEDSAMYFCASSPTPSIQETQYFGPGTRLLVL.

This clonotype was counted at least ten times. The V call is TRBV12-3 or TRBV12-4, the J call TRBJ2-3; 11 bases map to TRBD2. The CDR3 has 18 amino acids. V gave up 4 bases and J gave up 5 bases; unmatched junction bases: 14. CDR3 sequence reads: CASSSTPGLAVRGDTQYF. CDR3 sequence (DNA): TGTGCCAGCAGTTCAACTCCGGGACTAGCGGTTAGGGGAGATACGCAGTATTTT.

V usage is TRBV27 and J usage is TRBJ2-7, with D unresolved. This CDR3 is 15 amino acids long. Per the germline V gene, CDR1 is MNHEY and CDR2 is SMNVEV (reference sequence). V lost 2 bases, J lost 6 bases, and 17 bases lay in between. CDR3 in amino acids: CASSLRAAALSEQYF. In DNA form, the CDR3 reads TGTGCCAGCAGTTTAAGGGCCGCCGCGTTGAGCGAGCAGTACTTC.